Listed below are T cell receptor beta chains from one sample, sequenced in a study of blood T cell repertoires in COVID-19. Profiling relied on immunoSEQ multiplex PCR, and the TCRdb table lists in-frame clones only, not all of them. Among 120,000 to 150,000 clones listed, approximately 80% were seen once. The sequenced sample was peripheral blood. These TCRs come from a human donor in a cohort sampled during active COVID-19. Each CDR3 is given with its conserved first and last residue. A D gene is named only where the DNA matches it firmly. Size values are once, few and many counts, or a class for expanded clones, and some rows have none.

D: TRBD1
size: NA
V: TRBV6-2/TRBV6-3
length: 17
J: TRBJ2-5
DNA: TGTGCCAGCAGTTCGGGACAGGGAGTAGGGCCGGCACAGACCCAGTACTTC
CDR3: CASSSGQGVGPAQTQYF

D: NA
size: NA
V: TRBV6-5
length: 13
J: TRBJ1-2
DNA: TGTGCCAGCAGTTACAACTCTCGGGGTGGCTACACCTTC
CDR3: CASSYNSRGGYTF

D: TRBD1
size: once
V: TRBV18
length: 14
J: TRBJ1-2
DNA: TGTGCCAGCTCACCACCTGACAGGGGAGGAGGCTACACCTTC
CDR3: CASSPPDRGGGYTF

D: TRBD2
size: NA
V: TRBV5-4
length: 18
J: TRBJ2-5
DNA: TGTGCCAGCAGCCCGGGACTAGCGGGGGCCCGAATACAAGAGACCCAGTACTTC
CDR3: CASSPGLAGARIQETQYF

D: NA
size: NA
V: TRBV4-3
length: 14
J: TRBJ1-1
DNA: TGCGCCAGCAGCCAAGTGGGCGCGAGCACTGAAGCTTTCTTT
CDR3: CASSQVGASTEAFF

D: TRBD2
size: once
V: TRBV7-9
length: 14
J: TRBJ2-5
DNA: TGTGCCAGCAGCTTTGGCGGGGGGCAAGAGACCCAGTACTTC
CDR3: CASSFGGGQETQYF

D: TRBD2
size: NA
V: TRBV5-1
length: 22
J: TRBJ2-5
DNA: TGCGCCAGCAGCTTGGGTTCGTTTTTCTTAGCGGGGGCCCCTTCTGGTCAAGAGACCCAGTACTTC
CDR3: CASSLGSFFLAGAPSGQETQYF

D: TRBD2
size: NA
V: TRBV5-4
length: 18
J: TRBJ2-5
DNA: TGTGCCAGCAGCCCTATACCTAGCGGGGGGCCCGGCCAAGAGACCCAGTACTTC
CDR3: CASSPIPSGGPGQETQYF

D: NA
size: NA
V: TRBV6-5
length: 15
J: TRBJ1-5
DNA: TGTGCCAGCACCCCGGGGAGGGCTAGCAATCAGCCCCAGCATTTT
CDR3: CASTPGRASNQPQHF

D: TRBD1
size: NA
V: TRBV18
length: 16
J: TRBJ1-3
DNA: TGTGCCAGCTCACACGGACAGGGCAGCTCTGGAAACACCATATATTTT
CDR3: CASSHGQGSSGNTIYF

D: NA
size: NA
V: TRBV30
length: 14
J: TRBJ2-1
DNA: TGTGCCTGGAGCCCTCTCCGGGAATACAATGAGCAGTTCTTC
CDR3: CAWSPLREYNEQFF

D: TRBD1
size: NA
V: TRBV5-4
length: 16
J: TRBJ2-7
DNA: TGTGCCAGCAGCCTGGACAGGGACCAAAGCTCCTACGAGCAGTACTTC
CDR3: CASSLDRDQSSYEQYF

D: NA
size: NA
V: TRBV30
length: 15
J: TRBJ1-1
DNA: TGTGCCGCTATTCATCTGGGACTCCGGAACACTGAAGCTTTCTTT
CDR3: CAAIHLGLRNTEAFF

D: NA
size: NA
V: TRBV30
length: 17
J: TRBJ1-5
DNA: TGTGCCTGGAGTCTACTCCTGACCCCTCGGGGCAATCAGCCCCAGCATTTT
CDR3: CAWSLLLTPRGNQPQHF

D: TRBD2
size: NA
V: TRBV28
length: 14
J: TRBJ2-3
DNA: TGTGCCAGCGGAACTACGGGAGGGGCAGATACGCAGTATTTT
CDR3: CASGTTGGADTQYF

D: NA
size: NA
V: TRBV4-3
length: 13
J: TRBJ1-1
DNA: TGCGCCAGCAGCCCCGGCGGGCCCACTGAAGCTTTCTTT
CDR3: CASSPGGPTEAFF

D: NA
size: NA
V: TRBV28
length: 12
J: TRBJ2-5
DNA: TGTGCCAGCAGCCCCCACTTGGAGACCCAGTACTTC
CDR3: CASSPHLETQYF

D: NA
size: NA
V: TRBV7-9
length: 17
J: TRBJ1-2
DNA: TGTGCCAGCAGCTCGACACTTACTCAGGGGAGAAACTATGGCTACACCTTC
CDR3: CASSSTLTQGRNYGYTF

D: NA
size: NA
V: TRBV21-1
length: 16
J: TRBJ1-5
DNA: TGTGCCAGCAGCAATAGTGACAGGATATCCAATCAGCCCCAGCATTTT
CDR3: CASSNSDRISNQPQHF

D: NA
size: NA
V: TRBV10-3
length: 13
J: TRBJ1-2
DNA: TGTGCCATCAGTGAATTAGAGGGTTACGGCTACACCTTC
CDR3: CAISELEGYGYTF

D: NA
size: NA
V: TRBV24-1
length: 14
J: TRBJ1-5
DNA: TGTGCCACCAGTGATAGGGAGAGCTATCAGCCCCAGCATTTT
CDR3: CATSDRESYQPQHF

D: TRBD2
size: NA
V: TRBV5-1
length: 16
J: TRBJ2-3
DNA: TGCGCCAGCAGCCTAGTACTAGCGGGAAACACAGATACGCAGTATTTT
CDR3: CASSLVLAGNTDTQYF

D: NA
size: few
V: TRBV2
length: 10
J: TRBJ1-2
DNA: TGTGCCAGCAGCCCCGATGGCTACACCTTC
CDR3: CASSPDGYTF

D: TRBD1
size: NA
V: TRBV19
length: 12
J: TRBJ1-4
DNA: TGTGCCAGTAGTGAACCGGGACAGACCATGTTTTTT
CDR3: CASSEPGQTMFF

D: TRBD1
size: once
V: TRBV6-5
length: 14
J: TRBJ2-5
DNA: TGTGCCCTCAGGGACAGGGGGCGCGGGGAGACCCAGTACTTC
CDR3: CALRDRGRGETQYF

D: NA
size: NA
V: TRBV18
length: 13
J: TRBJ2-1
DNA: TGTGCCAGCTCACCACCTAGCGTGGATGAGCAGTTCTTC
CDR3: CASSPPSVDEQFF

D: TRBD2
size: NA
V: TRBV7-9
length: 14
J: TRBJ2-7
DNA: TGTGCCAGCAGCTTAGCGAGCGGGGACCCCGAGCAGTACTTC
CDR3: CASSLASGDPEQYF

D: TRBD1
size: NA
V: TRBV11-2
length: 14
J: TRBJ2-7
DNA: TGTGCCACCCAGAGGGGGACAGGGGTGAGCGAGCAGTACTTC
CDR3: CATQRGTGVSEQYF

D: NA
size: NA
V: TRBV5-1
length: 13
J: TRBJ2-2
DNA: TGCGCCAGCAGCCCCCGGGACACCGGGGAGCTGTTTTTT
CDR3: CASSPRDTGELFF

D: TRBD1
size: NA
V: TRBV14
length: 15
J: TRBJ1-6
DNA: TGTGCCAGCAGCCAAGATCGACAGGGGAGTTCACCCCTCCACTTT
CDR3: CASSQDRQGSSPLHF